This TCR beta chain was profiled in a study of HIV-infected patients and healthy controls. MiXCR was run by TCRdb on the 5' RACE reads, yielding one entry per CDR3 protein. Of about 64,000 distinct CDR3 sequences in the sample, about 19% were seen once. After removal of 3 bases from V and 4 bases from J, the junction contained 4 bases not matched to a gene. The CDR3 is 15 residues long. Germline V CDR1 and CDR2: MGHDK, SYGVNS. This clonotype was counted ten times or more. The chain combines TRBV25-1 with TRBJ1-4, with 8 nucleotides matching TRBD1. The TCR originated in a human donor in good health. The source material was CD4+ T cells from blood. CDR3 amino acids: CASSDPGQGNEKLFF. The DNA of the CDR3 is TGTGCCAGCAGTGACCCCGGACAGGGTAATGAAAAACTGTTTTTT.